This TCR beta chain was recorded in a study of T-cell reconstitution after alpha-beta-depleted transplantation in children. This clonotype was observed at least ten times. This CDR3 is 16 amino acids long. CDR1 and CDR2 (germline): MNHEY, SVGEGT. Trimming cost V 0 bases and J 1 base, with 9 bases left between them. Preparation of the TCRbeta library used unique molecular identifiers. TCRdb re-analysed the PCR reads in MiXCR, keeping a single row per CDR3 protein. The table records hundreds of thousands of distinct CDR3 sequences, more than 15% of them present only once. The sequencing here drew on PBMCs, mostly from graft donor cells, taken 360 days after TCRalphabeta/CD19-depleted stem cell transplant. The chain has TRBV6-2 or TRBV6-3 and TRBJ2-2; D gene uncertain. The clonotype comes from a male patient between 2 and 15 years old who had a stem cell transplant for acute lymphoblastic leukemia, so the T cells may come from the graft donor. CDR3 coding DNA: TGTGCCAGCAGTTACTCGAGTATCGGGAACACCGGGGAGCTGTTTTTT. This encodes CASSYSSIGNTGELFF.